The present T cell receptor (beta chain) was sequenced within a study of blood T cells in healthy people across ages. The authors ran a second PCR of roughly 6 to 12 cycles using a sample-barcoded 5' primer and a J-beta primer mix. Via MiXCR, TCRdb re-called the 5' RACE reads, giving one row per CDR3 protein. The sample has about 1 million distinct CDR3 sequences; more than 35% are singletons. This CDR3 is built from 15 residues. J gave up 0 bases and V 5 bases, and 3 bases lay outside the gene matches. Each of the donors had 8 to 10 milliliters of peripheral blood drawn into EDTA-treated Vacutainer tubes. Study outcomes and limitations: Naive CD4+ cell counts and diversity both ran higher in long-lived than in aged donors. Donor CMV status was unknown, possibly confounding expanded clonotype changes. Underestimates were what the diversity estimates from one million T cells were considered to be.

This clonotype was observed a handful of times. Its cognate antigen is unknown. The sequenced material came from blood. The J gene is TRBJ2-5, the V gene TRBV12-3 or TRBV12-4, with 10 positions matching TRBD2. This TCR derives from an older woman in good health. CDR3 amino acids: CASSAGTSDQETQYF. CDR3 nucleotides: TGTGCCAGCAGTGCCGGGACTAGCGACCAAGAGACCCAGTACTTC.